These 12 T cell receptor beta chains were sequenced from one sample in a study of cytomegalovirus exposure and HLA in healthy donors. Amplification used 60 Vbeta primers and 13 Jbeta primers. Clones were read by immunoSEQ multiplex PCR, and TCRdb kept only the in-frame ones, dropping some. The sample comprises over 85,000 clones, roughly 76% of which are singletons, and 2% to 2.5% rests with the top ten. Sequenced sample: PBMCs. The receptor set was obtained from a middle-aged man in good health and CMV-seronegative.

V and J are TRBV7-9 and TRBJ1-2; a possible D gene is TRBD1 (6 bases). The CDR3 is made up of 15 amino acids. Germline-derived CDR1 and CDR2 are SEHNR and FQNEAQ (reference sequence). The germline V and J ends were trimmed by 3 bases and 8 bases, with 19 bases remaining between them. The CDR3 bases are TGTGCCAGCAGCTTGTGGATAAACAGGGAGGGAGGCTACACCTTC. It encodes CASSLWINREGGYTF.

CDR3 amino acids: CASSKQGVLTGELFF. The CDR3 DNA sequence: TGTGCCAGTAGCAAACAGGGGGTGTTGACCGGGGAGCTGTTTTTT. V is TRBV19 and J is TRBJ2-2; TRBD1 aligns across 8 bases. The CDR3 consists of 15 residues. Germline loops: CDR1 LNHDA, CDR2 SQIVND (reference sequence). Trimming removed 6 bases from V and 5 bases from J; junction bases left unmatched: 8.

The V and J genes are TRBV4-1 and TRBJ2-7; D may be TRBD2 (6 bases). Germline assignment: CDR1 MGHRA and CDR2 YSYEKL. The CDR3 length is 13 residues. Trimming removed 1 base from V and 6 bases from J, with 10 bases in between. The CDR3 spells CASSQARGGEQYF. The CDR3 nucleotides read TGCGCCAGCAGCCAAGCCCGGGGAGGCGAGCAGTACTTC.

The chain carries TRBV27 and TRBJ2-1; D may be TRBD2 (7 bases). This CDR3 comprises 14 residues. Trimming shortened V by 4 bases and J by 10 bases, and 17 bases separated the two germline ends. Germline-derived CDR1 and CDR2 are MNHEY and SMNVEV (reference sequence). CDR3 sequence (DNA): TGTGCCAGCAGTTCTTTACTAGGGGGAGGGGAGCAGTTCTTC. Residues: CASSSLLGGGEQFF.

The gene calls are TRBV29-1 and TRBJ2-1; 11 bases map to TRBD2. V shed 1 base and J 5 bases; nucleotides not matched to a gene: 4. The germline CDR1 and CDR2 sequences are SQVTM and ANQGSEA. This CDR3 is 15 amino acids long. CDR3 in amino acids: CSVEVLAGGDNEQFF. The CDR3 DNA follows: TGCAGCGTTGAAGTATTAGCGGGGGGGGACAATGAGCAGTTCTTC.

This chain uses TRBV6-6 with TRBJ2-6; D gene uncertain. Trimming took off 7 bases at V and 1 base at J, with 8 bases between the two ends. Germline V gene data show CDR1 as MNHNY and CDR2 as SVGAGI (reference sequence). CDR3 length: 14 residues. The CDR3 spells CASIEFSGANVLTF. DNA for the CDR3: TGTGCCAGCATCGAGTTTTCTGGGGCCAACGTCCTGACTTTC.

This clone was seen a handful of times. This rearrangement joins TRBV28 to TRBJ1-2; weak D call: TRBD1 (6 bases). The CDR3 length is 17 residues. V was trimmed by 3 bases and J by 4 bases, leaving 21 bases between them. Per germline, CDR1 MDHEN and CDR2 SYDVKM. CDR3: CASSFGSRGQNPYGYTF. CDR3 DNA sequence: TGTGCCAGCAGTTTCGGAAGCCGTGGACAGAACCCCTATGGCTACACCTTC.

V gene TRBV5-1 combines with J gene TRBJ2-7; TRBD1 agrees at 12 bases. V lost 3 bases and J lost 4; bases outside the gene matches: 2. CDR1 is SGHRS, CDR2 YFSETQ, per germline. This CDR3 spans 14 amino acids. CDR3 loop: CASSWDRGQYEQYF. The CDR3 DNA sequence: TGCGCCAGCAGCTGGGACAGGGGGCAGTACGAGCAGTACTTC.

The genes are TRBV5-1 and TRBJ2-5; 8 nucleotides align to TRBD1. This CDR3 is built from 16 residues. The germline V gene has CDR1 SGHRS and CDR2 YFSETQ. V was pared by 3 bases and J by 3 bases, with 10 bases of the junction left unmatched. The chain's CDR3 is CASSSTTGVKEETQYF. CDR3 nucleotide sequence: TGCGCCAGCAGCTCCACGACAGGGGTGAAAGAAGAGACCCAGTACTTC.

There are a few counts of this clone. The J gene is TRBJ2-1, the V gene TRBV4-3, with a possible D match to TRBD1 (6 bases). CDR3 length: 17 residues. CDR1 LGHNA and CDR2 YSLEER come from the germline V gene. V lost 0 bases, J lost 4 bases, and 16 bases lay in between. The CDR3 nucleotides read TGCGCCAGCAGCCAAGAAGTCAGGGGCTCGGAGTACAATGAGCAGTTCTTC. This sequence encodes CASSQEVRGSEYNEQFF.

The V gene is TRBV6-5, the J gene TRBJ2-1; D is possibly TRBD2 (6 bases). V was clipped by 4 bases and J by 3 bases, with 13 bases between them. The germline V gene encodes CDR1 MNHEY and CDR2 SVGAGI. The CDR3 covers 15 residues. In nucleotides, the CDR3 is TGTGCCAGCAGTTTCTCTAGCGCTATCTACAATGAGCAGTTCTTC. It yields the protein CASSFSSAIYNEQFF.

V usage is TRBV4-1 and J usage is TRBJ2-3, with a weak D call TRBD2 (6 bases). This CDR3 region has 14 residues. Germline V gene lookup returns CDR1 MGHRA and CDR2 YSYEKL. V was trimmed by 1 base and J by 5 bases, leaving 10 bases between them. The CDR3 sequence: CASSQAGGGDTQYF. CDR3 coding DNA: TGCGCCAGCAGCCAAGCCGGGGGAGGAGATACGCAGTATTTT.